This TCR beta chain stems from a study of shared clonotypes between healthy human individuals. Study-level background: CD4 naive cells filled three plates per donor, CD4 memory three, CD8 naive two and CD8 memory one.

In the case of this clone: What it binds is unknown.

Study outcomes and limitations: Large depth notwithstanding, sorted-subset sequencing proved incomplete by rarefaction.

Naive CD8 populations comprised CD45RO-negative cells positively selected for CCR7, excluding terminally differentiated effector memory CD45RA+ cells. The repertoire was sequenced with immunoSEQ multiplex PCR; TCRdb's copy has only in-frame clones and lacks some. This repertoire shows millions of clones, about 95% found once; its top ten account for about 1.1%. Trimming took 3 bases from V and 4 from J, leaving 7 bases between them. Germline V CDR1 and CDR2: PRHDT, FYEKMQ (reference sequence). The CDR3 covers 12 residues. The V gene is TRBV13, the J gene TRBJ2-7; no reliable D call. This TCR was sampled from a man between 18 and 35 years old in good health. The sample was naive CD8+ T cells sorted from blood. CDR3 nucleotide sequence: TGTGCCAGCAGCTTCGGCTTTTACGAGCAGTACTTC. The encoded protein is CASSFGFYEQYF.